These T cell receptor beta chains were read from a single sample in a study of T cell responses to AZD1222 COVID-19 vaccine. Data came from immunoSEQ multiplex PCR; TCRdb stores just in-frame clones and leaves some out. The data contain about 140,000 clones, about 92% of them singletons. This specimen consisted of peripheral blood, obtained on day 0 of AZD1222 vaccination. The origin of the receptors is an adult in good health. The CDR3 runs from the conserved cysteine through the conserved F or W. A D gene is named only where the DNA matches it firmly. Some rows mark clone size as missing; the rest say once, few, many or name a class of expanded clone.

TRBD2	NA	TRBV4-3	TRBJ2-3	TGCGCCAGCAGCCCTACTAGCGGGAGGACAGATACGCAGTATTTT	CASSPTSGRTDTQYF
NA	NA	TRBV12-3/TRBV12-4	TRBJ2-3	TGTGCCAGTGGAGACACAGATACGCAGTATTTT	CASGDTDTQYF
NA	NA	TRBV7-9	TRBJ1-1	TGTGCCAGTCACGCGGGGGGAACGGGTGAAGCTTTCTTT	CASHAGGTGEAFF
NA	NA	TRBV6-5	TRBJ2-7	TGTGCCAGCAGTTACTCTGGAGGTGTGGAACTATACGAGCAGTACTTC	CASSYSGGVELYEQYF
TRBD2	large	TRBV3-1/TRBV3-2	TRBJ2-6	TGTGCCAGCAGACCTCTAGCGGGATCTGGGGCCAACGTCCTGACTTTC	CASRPLAGSGANVLTF
NA	NA	TRBV6-6	TRBJ2-1	TGTGCCAGCAGTTACGGGAAGGGTTCCTTGGGTAATGAGCAGTTCTTC	CASSYGKGSLGNEQFF
TRBD1	NA	TRBV23-1	TRBJ1-1	TGCGCCAGCAGGCTCCGGACAGGGGAGAACACTGAAGCTTTCTTT	CASRLRTGENTEAFF
TRBD1	few	TRBV7-2	TRBJ1-1	TGTGCCAGCAGCTTCACCGGGACAGGGCCCGCTGAAGCTTTCTTT	CASSFTGTGPAEAFF
NA	NA	TRBV5-4	TRBJ2-5	TGTGCCAGCAGCTTGGGTGTGATAAGGGATGCGGAGACCCAGTACTTC	CASSLGVIRDAETQYF
NA	NA	TRBV6-5	TRBJ2-7	TGTGCCAGCAGTTACACAGGGTACGAGCAGTACTTC	CASSYTGYEQYF